This T cell receptor (beta chain) was sequenced during a study of shared clonotypes between healthy human individuals (dated by TCRdb to between 2020 and 2021). Regarding the research as a whole: A few men and a couple of women, aged 18 to 49 years, made up the cohort. For each donor, CD4 naive and CD4 memory were each given three plates, CD8 naive was given two plates, and CD8 memory was given one plate. Blood TCR repertoires of a handful of healthy adults were deeply sequenced to estimate repertoire size and the extent of clonotype sharing between individuals. To increase sequencing depth and limit assay-specific biases, TCR repertoire library preparation and sequencing were carried out by different laboratories using diverse techniques. Per donor, leukapheresis produced somewhere between about 0.8 and 9 billion PBMCs.

The donors were healthy, HIV-negative adults who had no recently reported acute infections or vaccinations. Every donor was a Caucasian adult living in Nashville, Tennessee, USA. CD4+ T cells were enriched by magnetic negative selection, after which naive cells were positively selected on CD45RA and the negative fraction was taken as the memory subset. Blood was collected by leukapheresis, and PBMCs were isolated by Ficoll-Histopaque density gradient centrifugation and then cryopreserved in liquid nitrogen vapor phase. Analytical flow cytometry was used to check the purity and quantity of each magnetically sorted T cell population. Genomic DNA was isolated from each sorted fraction and quantified by UV absorbance on a Nanodrop 2000c. Of note for this clone: Its recognized antigen is unknown. Nothing much larger sits one base from this clone, and base qualities are not available.

At the junction V is shortened by 5 bases and J by 4 bases; bases outside the gene matches: 12. From a lookup of the germline V gene, CDR1 and CDR2 are SGHRS and YFSETQ. From cysteine to phenylalanine, the CDR3 is 17 amino acids long. The retained sequence is limited to the CDR3, 51 bases, with the frame set at the first base. Broad study findings and their caveats: Naive subsets generally had larger estimated clonotype richness than memory subsets. Across a few donors, 4.5% to 6.5% of naive CD4, more than 3% of naive CD8, under 2.5% of memory CD4, and under 0.45% of memory CD8 clonotypes were shared. Compared with non-shared clonotypes, the clonotypes found in all four sorted-subset donors had higher generation probabilities. Based on pairwise subsampling, the degree of clonotype sharing among donors was expected to be affected by sequencing depth. Rarefaction of sorted-subset datasets indicated incomplete sequencing despite the large sequencing depth. Sampling was restricted to blood, and TCR repertoires in tissues likely differ from the TCR repertoires found in blood. Because the study included a small number of donors, the genetic and exposure-history diversity represented was limited.

Using the deep immunoSEQ assay, multiplex PCR amplified TCR CDR3 regions from genomic DNA. Extracted genomic DNA from each cell subset was spread evenly across all wells of several immunoSEQ 96-well plates, with each plate serving as a replicate. For sorted subsets, about 0.2 ug genomic DNA, equal to 30,000 to 35,000 T cell genomes, was loaded into each replicate PCR. Purified libraries were measured with a Qubit 3.0 fluorometer, size-checked on a Bioanalyzer 2100, and measured again with the KAPA Library Quantification kit. Every immunoSEQ 96-well plate was sequenced on a dedicated single-read 150-cycle Illumina NextSeq 550 flow cell. As for the original processing: The immunoSEQ output contained only junctional sequences without quality scores, so filtering could not match that applied to full-length reads. Sequences were annotated with PyIR, a Python wrapper for IgBLAST v1.9, using IMGT germline references to assign V/J genes and CDR3. Reads were removed for weak V/J assignments (E-value above 1e-6), missing CDR3, stop codons, out-of-frame junctions, or ambiguous translated residues. V3J clonotypes were defined as sequences sharing an identical inferred V gene, J gene, and CDR3 amino acid sequence. Percentage overlap between repertoires was calculated by dividing the number of shared unique clonotypes by the size of the smaller repertoire. Repertoire richness was assessed with RTK rarefaction, the Chao1 estimator, and Recon v2.1 estimates of unobserved clonotypes. For all TCRbeta clonotypes obtained by the gDNA method from several donors, generation probabilities were computed with OLGA. The table comes from immuneACCESS by way of TCRdb, which keeps in-frame sequences with V and J called. Part of the clones is missing from these tables; in studies checked, under half for an unresolved V gene and the rest for unknown reasons. Clonal size and the V and J genes are those of that table, whereas D and trimming came from the DNA. The sample profile shows more than 1,200,000 clones; less than 99% of them were found once. The top ten constitute around 0.38% of the sample.

The sequence links TRBV5-1 to TRBJ2-7; the central 13 bases match TRBD2. Material: naive CD4+ T cells sorted from blood. What this sample's cell subset or site label stands for: CD45RA+ positively selected. This clonotype originated in a man aged 30 to 45 in good health. The CDR3: CASRIGLAGVRLYEQYF. The DNA sequence follows: TGCGCCAGCAGAATAGGACTAGCGGGAGTTCGGCTGTACGAGCAGTACTTC. Extended through the reference TRBV5-1 and TRBJ2-7 proteins, this CDR3 yields the full variable domain: KAGVTQTPRYLIKTRGQQVTLSCSPISGHRSVSWYQQTPGQGLQFLFEYFSETQRNKGNFPGRFSGRQFSNSRSEMNVSTLELGDSALYLCASRIGLAGVRLYEQYFGPGTRLTVT.